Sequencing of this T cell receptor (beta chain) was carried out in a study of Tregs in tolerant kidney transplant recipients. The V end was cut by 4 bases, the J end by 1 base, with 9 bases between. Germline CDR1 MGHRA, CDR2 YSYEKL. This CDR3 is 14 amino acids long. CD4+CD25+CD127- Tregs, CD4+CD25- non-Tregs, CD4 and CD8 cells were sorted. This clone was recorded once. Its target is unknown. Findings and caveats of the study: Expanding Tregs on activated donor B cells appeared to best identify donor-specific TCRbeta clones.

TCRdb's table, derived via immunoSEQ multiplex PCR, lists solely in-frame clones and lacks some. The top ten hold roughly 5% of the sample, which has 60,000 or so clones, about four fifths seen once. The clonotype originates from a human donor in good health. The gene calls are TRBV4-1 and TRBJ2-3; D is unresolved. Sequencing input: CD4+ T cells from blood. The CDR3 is CASSLRRGTDTQYF. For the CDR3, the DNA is TGCGCCAGCAGCCTCAGGAGAGGCACAGATACGCAGTATTTT.